The T cell receptor beta chain described here comes from a study of T cells in Graves' hyperthyroidism and ophthalmopathy. Germline lookup yields CDR1 SGHDT and CDR2 YYEEEE. This CDR3 has 14 amino acids. The V gene lost 3 bases and the J gene lost 4 bases, with 13 bases spanning the gap. This clonotype came up many times. These patients, aged 18 to 65, had recently diagnosed hyperthyroidism lasting under 2 months. TCR beta CDR3 regions were amplified from RNA. Carried out on the TCR CDR3, a first-round RT-PCR used the HTBI primer set. MiXCR was run by TCRdb on the multiplex PCR reads, yielding one entry per CDR3 protein. Among about 720,000 distinct CDR3 sequences listed, 18% were seen once.

The chain combines TRBV5-6 with TRBJ1-2; possibly TRBD1 for D (5 bases). Material: blood. This receptor was obtained from a woman between 45 and 60 years old with Graves' hyperthyroidism that later progressed to Graves' ophthalmopathy. CDR3 loop: CASSSIRAFYGYTF. CDR3 nucleotide sequence: TGTGCCAGCAGCTCGATCAGGGCTTTCTATGGCTACACCTTC.